Here is one TCR beta chain with its context. The record originates from a study of shared T cell receptors in the human thymus. V lost 6 bases, J lost 6 bases, and 30 bases lay in between. The CDR3 length is 18 residues. Germline-derived CDR1 and CDR2 are SNHLY and FYNNEI. This table comes from immunoSEQ multiplex PCR, and its TCRdb copy is limited to in-frame clones, with some not included. This sample has more than 550,000 clones, with around 85% found just once. These data were likewise used in another study, on human thymus T cells.

This chain joins TRBV2 and TRBJ2-7; maybe TRBD1 (7 bases). The sequence derives from a girl younger than two with a congenital heart defect. The sample consisted of thymocytes. CDR3 sequence reads: CASRFTTGGPGGSSEQYF. CDR3 in DNA: TGTGCCAGCAGATTCACAACCGGAGGGCCAGGGGGATCAAGCGAGCAGTACTTC.